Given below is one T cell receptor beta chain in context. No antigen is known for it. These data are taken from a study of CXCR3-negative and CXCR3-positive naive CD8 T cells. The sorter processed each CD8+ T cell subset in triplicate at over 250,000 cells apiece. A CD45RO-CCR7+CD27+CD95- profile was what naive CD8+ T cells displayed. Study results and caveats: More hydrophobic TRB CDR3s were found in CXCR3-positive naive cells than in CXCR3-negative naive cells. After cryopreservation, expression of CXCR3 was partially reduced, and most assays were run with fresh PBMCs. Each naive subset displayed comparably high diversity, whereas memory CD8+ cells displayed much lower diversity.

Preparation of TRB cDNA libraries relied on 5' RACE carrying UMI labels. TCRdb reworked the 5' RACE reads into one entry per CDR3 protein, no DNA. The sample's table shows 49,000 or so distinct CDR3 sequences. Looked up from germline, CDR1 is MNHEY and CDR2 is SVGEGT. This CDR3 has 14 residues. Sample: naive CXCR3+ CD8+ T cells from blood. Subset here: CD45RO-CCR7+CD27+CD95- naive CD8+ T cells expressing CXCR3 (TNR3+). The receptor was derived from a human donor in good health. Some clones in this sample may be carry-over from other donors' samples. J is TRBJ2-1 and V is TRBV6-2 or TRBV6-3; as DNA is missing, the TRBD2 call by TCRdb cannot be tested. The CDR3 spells CASSSGGVYNEQFF.